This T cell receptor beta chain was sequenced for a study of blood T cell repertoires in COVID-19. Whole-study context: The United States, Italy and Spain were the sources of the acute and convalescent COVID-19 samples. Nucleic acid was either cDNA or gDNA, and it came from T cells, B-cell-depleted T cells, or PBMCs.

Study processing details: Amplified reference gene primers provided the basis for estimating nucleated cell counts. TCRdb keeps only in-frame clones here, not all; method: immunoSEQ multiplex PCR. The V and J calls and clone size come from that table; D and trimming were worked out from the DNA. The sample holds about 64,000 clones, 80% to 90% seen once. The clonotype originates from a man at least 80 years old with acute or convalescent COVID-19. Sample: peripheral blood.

In DNA form, the CDR3 reads TGTGCCAGCAGCGCGCAAATGGGACAGGGGAGGAGGGAGACGCAGTATTTT. It translates to CASSAQMGQGRRETQYF. The rearrangement uses TRBV9 and TRBJ2-3, with 10 bases lining up with TRBD1. J lost 9 bases, V lost 3 bases, and 16 bases had no gene match. CDR1 is SGDLS, CDR2 YYNGEE, per germline. This CDR3 region has 17 residues.